This TCR beta chain was recorded in a study of shared clonotypes between healthy human individuals. Study-wide results and caveats: Large depth notwithstanding, sorted-subset sequencing proved incomplete by rarefaction.

The donors were all Caucasian adults (living in Nashville, Tennessee). CD8 memory merged CD45RO+ cells and CCR7-negative CD45RA+ TemRA cells into one population. Each cell subset's genomic DNA was divided evenly among several immunoSEQ plates. Libraries were prepared by immunoSEQ multiplex PCR; TCRdb keeps only in-frame clonotypes and omits some of them. The table lists fewer than 130,000 clones, about 66% of them singletons. With regard to this clone: What it recognizes is unknown.

Deletions cut 0 bases from V and 7 bases from J, with 19 bases between. Germline V gives CDR1 SQVTM, CDR2 ANQGSEA. This CDR3 contains 16 residues. J is TRBJ2-1 and V is TRBV29-1; possible D gene TRBD2, 6 bases. The TCR comes from a woman in her twenties or thirties in good health. The sequenced material came from memory CD8+ T cells sorted from blood. The subset was: CD45RO+ cells pooled with CCR7-negative TemRA cells. CDR3 DNA: TGCAGCGTTGAAGATTGGGCGGGAAAGAGCGTGAATGAGCAGTTCTTC. Amino acids: CSVEDWAGKSVNEQFF.